The clone carrying this T cell receptor beta chain was picked up many times. Its cognate antigen is unknown. TCRdb analysed the RT-PCR reads with MiXCR anew, one entry per CDR3 protein. The sample shows hundreds of thousands of distinct CDR3 sequences, 7.5% to 8.5% of them seen only once. The data originate from a study of response to subunit inactivated influenza vaccine. Notes on the study in general: The authors put forward the suggestion that each seasonal influenza vaccination may bring in only a limited number of new T cells.

The CDR3 totals 14 residues. V was shortened by 1 base and J by 0 bases, with 7 bases between the two germline ends. Germline V gene lookup returns CDR1 SGHTA and CDR2 FQGNSA. This chain uses TRBV7-2 with TRBJ2-7; the D is unclear. Here the sequenced sample was PBMCs from blood, taken around 2 years after vaccination. The receptor comes from a man aged 50 to 75 who received an inactivated influenza vaccine. CDR3: CASSLGLSSYEQYF. As DNA, the CDR3 is TGTGCCAGCAGCTTAGGTCTTAGCTCCTACGAGCAGTACTTC.